This T cell receptor beta chain was sequenced during a study of T cell responses to AZD1222 COVID-19 vaccine. Study conclusions and caveats: The study found Spike-specific TCR breadth and depth rose after two AZD1222 doses.

As for this clone: The antigen remains unidentified.

Repertoires were generated with immunoSEQ multiplex PCR, while TCRdb's copy carries only in-frame clones and drops some. The table shows about 150,000 clones, with around 92% occurring only once. There are 16 residues in the CDR3. The germline V and J ends were trimmed by 3 bases and 0 bases, with 15 bases remaining between them. The germline V gene encodes CDR1 DFQATT and CDR2 SNEGSKA (reference sequence). This chain links TRBV20-1 with TRBJ1-5; a possible D gene is TRBD1 (6 bases). The source of this sequence is an adult in good health. The source was peripheral blood, collected on day 0 of AZD1222 vaccination. The CDR3 bases are TGCAGTGCTAGTGGGGCAGGGGTCTATAGCAATCAGCCCCAGCATTTT. It is translated as CSASGAGVYSNQPQHF.